The 2 T cell receptor beta chains below were found in one sample sequenced in a study of a mutant IDH1 vaccine in newly diagnosed glioma. The assay was immunoSEQ multiplex PCR, and TCRdb's table has in-frame clones only and misses some. Seen here are 35,000 to 45,000 clones, about 80% observed once, and the top ten hold around 16%. Noted time point: week 11, during vaccination. In the vaccine, a single dose held 300 ug of the mutant IDH1 20-mer peptide, along with topical imiquimod. No antigen has been identified for these receptors. Sequenced here: peripheral blood mononuclear cells (PBMCs), sampled from a glioma patient whose treatment included an IDH1 peptide vaccine. These receptor sequences come from a woman in her twenties or thirties with glioma. Some clones in this sample may be carry-over from other donors' samples.

The chain employs TRBV5-1 and TRBJ2-1, with TRBD2 matching over 9 bases. The CDR3 totals 16 residues. Trimming at V came to 0 bases and at J to 7 bases, leaving 8 bases not matched to a gene. Germline lookup yields CDR1 SGHRS and CDR2 YFSETQ. CDR3 sequence: CASSLVSGRTGNEQFF. Here the CDR3 DNA reads TGCGCCAGCAGCTTGGTGAGCGGGAGGACAGGAAATGAGCAGTTCTTC. Complete variable domain (other parts from reference TRBV5-1 and TRBJ2-1): KAGVTQTPRYLIKTRGQQVTLSCSPISGHRSVSWYQQTPGQGLQFLFEYFSETQRNKGNFPGRFSGRQFSNSRSEMNVSTLELGDSALYLCASSLVSGRTGNEQFFGPGTRLTVL.

The chain employs TRBV9 and TRBJ1-1; 11 bases are shared with TRBD1. From germline, CDR1 is SGDLS and CDR2 YYNGEE. The V gene end was trimmed by 1 base and the J gene end by 5 bases; junction bases not matched to a gene: 4. The CDR3 is made up of 15 amino acids. CDR3 loop: CASSVSGTGGTEAFF. CDR3 sequence (DNA): TGTGCCAGCAGCGTATCCGGGACAGGGGGTACTGAAGCTTTCTTT.